These 4 T cell receptor beta chains came from one sample sequenced in a study of blood T cell repertoires in COVID-19. Sequenced by immunoSEQ multiplex PCR; TCRdb stores in-frame clones only, minus some. This sample has hundreds of thousands of clones, with roughly 89% found just once. Sequenced: PBMCs or T cells enriched from blood (not recorded which). The receptors derive from a woman aged 25 to 39 who had recovered from COVID-19.

The chain carries TRBV30 and TRBJ2-2; D remains unclear. Germline lookup yields CDR1 GTSNPN and CDR2 SVGIG (reference sequence). This CDR3 spans 13 amino acids. The V end was cut by 2 bases, the J end by 4 bases, with 8 bases between. CDR3 nucleotide sequence: TGTGCCTGGAGTCCCCACGGCACCGGGGAGCTGTTTTTT. Residues: CAWSPHGTGELFF. Full variable domain (missing parts from reference TRBV30 and TRBJ2-2): SQTIHQWPATLVQPVGSPLSLECTVEGTSNPNLYWYRQAAGRGLQLLFYSVGIGQISSEVPQNLSASRPQDRQFILSSKKLLLSDSGFYLCAWSPHGTGELFFGEGSRLTVL.

The CDR3 nucleotides are TGTGCCAGCAGCTCTACTAGCGGGGGTAAAGAGACCCAGTACTTC. Its protein product is CASSSTSGGKETQYF. The genes are TRBV7-9 and TRBJ2-5; 11 bases line up with TRBD2. V was pared by 4 bases and J by 3 bases, with 4 bases of the junction left unmatched. The CDR3 is 15 residues long. From germline, CDR1 is SEHNR and CDR2 FQNEAQ (reference sequence).

V gene TRBV19 combines with J gene TRBJ1-1; maybe TRBD1 (5 bases). V was pared by 3 bases and J by 5 bases, with 7 bases between. Germline lookup yields CDR1 LNHDA and CDR2 SQIVND (reference sequence). The CDR3 extends over 12 amino acids. The CDR3 bases are TGTGCCAGTAGTATGACAGTTACTGAAGCTTTCTTT. It is translated as CASSMTVTEAFF.

The chain joins TRBV4-1 to TRBJ2-7; TRBD2 matches 12 bases. CDR1 is MGHRA and CDR2 is YSYEKL in the germline V gene. CDR3 size: 18 residues. Trimming removed 2 bases from V and 0 bases from J; junction bases left unmatched: 8. CDR3 nucleotides: TGCGCCAGCAGCCAACGTACGACTAGCGGGAGAAGCTCCTACGAGCAGTACTTC. Its translation: CASSQRTTSGRSSYEQYF.